This T cell receptor beta chain was retrieved from a study of T cell repertoires in cytomegalovirus infection. At the level of the study: As its CMV epitopes, the study selected recently identified HLA-C-restricted and well-studied HLA-B-restricted targets. Public TCR beta signatures indicated both CMV infection and matching HLA type. Study-level findings and limits: Dominant in the ex vivo response were TCR beta clonotypes restricted by HLA-C and specific for CMV. The cumulative frequency of public TCR beta families identified carriers of CMV plus the relevant HLA.

The CDR3 length is 12 residues. V lost 4 bases, J lost 8 bases, and 12 bases lay in between. CDR1 and CDR2 from the germline V gene are SGHKS and YYEKEE (reference sequence). TCRdb fed the reads into MiXCR, producing one record per CDR3 protein. The sample yields 700,000 to 850,000 distinct CDR3 sequences, about 31% seen once. Of note for this clonotype: The antigen is undetermined.

The sequences come from cultured CD8+ T cells from PBMCs, collected from culture after CMV antigen stimulation. This chain joins TRBV5-5 and TRBJ1-2, with D possibly TRBD1 on 6 matching bases. This clonotype was sampled from a human donor in good health (CMV status not recorded). Some clones in this sample may be carry-over from other donors' samples. The CDR3 DNA follows: TGTGCCAGCAGCCACACAGGGCACGGCTACACCTTC. Residues: CASSHTGHGYTF.